Detailed here is one TCR beta chain. The antigen is unknown. This CDR3 comprises 14 residues. V lost 6 bases, J lost 5 bases, and 8 bases stayed unmatched. The germline gives CDR1 MNHEY, CDR2 SVGAGI. The method was immunoSEQ multiplex PCR; TCRdb's version includes in-frame clones alone and lacks a portion of them. The repertoire holds some 150,000 clones, with approximately 94% as singletons. These data originate in a study of T cell responses to AZD1222 COVID-19 vaccine. Overall study results and limits: Dominant CD4 TCR responses targeted spike regions 160-218 and 743-854. Donors were mostly white British, more females; clonal diversity possibly underestimated.

The chain combines TRBV6-5 with TRBJ2-5; 8 bases map to TRBD1. This clonotype was sampled from an adult in good health. The sequenced sample was peripheral blood, obtained on day 0 of AZD1222 vaccination. CDR3 nucleotide sequence: TGTGCCAGCAGAAGACAGGGGCAGGGGGAGACCCAGTACTTC. It yields the protein CASRRQGQGETQYF.